One sample yielded the 26 T cell receptor beta chains listed below, sequenced in a study of healthy donors' naive CD4 and CD8 T cells. Starting from 500 ng of total RNA, TCR libraries were made with linear amplification. TCRdb reprocessed the reads via MiXCR and lists one record per CDR3 protein. The sample records approximately 200,000 distinct CDR3 sequences, about 70% being singletons. What was sequenced was naive CD4+ and CD8+ T cells sorted from blood, pooled from several donors. The receptors originated from a pool of human donors in good health; the sample pools cells from several healthy donors.

V gene TRBV7-8 combines with J gene TRBJ2-1, with 7 bases lining up with TRBD2. CDR3 length: 14 amino acids. V was pared by 2 bases and J by 4 bases, with 2 bases of the junction left unmatched. The V gene's germline CDR1 is SGHVS and CDR2 FQNEAQ. The chain's CDR3 is CASSLMREYNEQFF. The CDR3 nucleotides are TGTGCCAGCAGCTTAATGCGGGAGTACAATGAGCAGTTCTTC.

This clonotype was counted only a few times. This chain joins TRBV18 and TRBJ1-4, with D tentatively TRBD1 (5 bases). The CDR3 has 16 residues. CDR1 and CDR2 (germline): KGHSH, LQKENI. Between the trimmed V and J ends, which lost 2 bases and 5 bases, there was a span of 15 bases. This CDR3 is CASSPISGTANEKLFF. The CDR3 nucleotides are TGTGCCAGCTCACCAATATCCGGGACGGCGAATGAAAAACTGTTTTTT.

This chain joins TRBV29-1 and TRBJ2-7, with 12 bases aligning to TRBD2. Germline CDR1 SQVTM, CDR2 ANQGSEA. Trimming cost V 3 bases and J 4 bases; bases outside gene matches: 10. The CDR3 runs 16 residues. The CDR3 DNA follows: TGCAGCGTTGATGGGCTAGCGGGAGGGCCTCAGTACGAGCAGTACTTC. It translates to CSVDGLAGGPQYEQYF.

This clonotype showed up just once. This chain connects TRBV5-4 to TRBJ1-3; weak D call: TRBD1 (5 bases). Germline V gene sequence: CDR1 SGHNT, CDR2 YYREEE (reference sequence). The V end lost 4 bases, the J end lost 6 bases, and 14 bases lay between the germline ends. The CDR3 is 14 amino acids. The CDR3 here is CASSLDSVLNTIYF. The CDR3 DNA is TGTGCCAGCAGCCTTGACAGTGTTTTAAACACCATATATTTT.

The chain employs TRBV7-9 and TRBJ2-3; no definite D call. Per germline, CDR1 SEHNR and CDR2 FQNEAQ (reference sequence). CDR3 size: 11 residues. V was cut by 3 bases and J by 6 bases, with 4 bases left in between. The chain's CDR3 is CASSFIDTQYF. The CDR3 DNA sequence: TGTGCCAGCAGCTTCATCGATACGCAGTATTTT. The complete variable domain, with remaining parts taken from reference TRBV7-9 and TRBJ2-3, reads DTGVSQNPRHKITKRGQNVTFRCDPISEHNRLYWYRQTLGQGPEFLTYFQNEAQLEKSRLLSDRFSAERPKGSFSTLEIQRTEQGDSAMYLCASSFIDTQYFGPGTRLTVL.

The chain carries TRBV10-3 and TRBJ2-7, with TRBD1 identical over 7 bases. Germline trimming cut 4 bases from V and 4 bases from J; bases unmatched to any gene: 4. The CDR3 contains 13 residues. Germline CDR1 is ENHRY and CDR2 is SYGVKD. This chain's CDR3 is CAISGQGGYEQYV. CDR3 bases: TGTGCCATCAGTGGACAGGGTGGATACGAGCAGTACGTC.

This chain links TRBV19 with TRBJ2-1; D not certain. V lost 1 base and J 4 bases, leaving 8 bases between the germline ends. Germline V gives CDR1 LNHDA, CDR2 SQIVND (reference sequence). The length of the CDR3 is 14 residues. The CDR3 region is CASSIGGSYNEQFF. The CDR3 DNA reads as TGTGCCAGTAGTATAGGTGGTTCGTACAATGAGCAGTTCTTC.

J is TRBJ2-5 and V is TRBV29-1; 9 bases are a match to TRBD1. CDR1 SQVTM and CDR2 ANQGSEA come from the germline V gene. Trimming cost V 2 bases and J 5 bases; bases outside gene matches: 9. This CDR3 comprises 15 residues. In DNA form, the CDR3 reads TGCAGCGTTGAATATCTCCGGGACAGGGATGAGACCCAGTACTTC. Translating it yields CSVEYLRDRDETQYF. Complete variable domain (other parts from reference TRBV29-1 and TRBJ2-5): SAVISQKPSRDICQRGTSLTIQCQVDSQVTMMFWYRQQPGQSLTLIATANQGSEATYESGFVIDKFPISRPNLTFSTLTVSNMSPEDSSIYLCSVEYLRDRDETQYFGPGTRLLVL.

The chain couples TRBV11-2 to TRBJ1-1; unclear D gene. V lost 4 bases and J lost 1, with 13 bases in between. This CDR3 spans 15 amino acids. Germline V gene lookup returns CDR1 SGHAT and CDR2 FQNNGV. CDR3 bases: TGTGCCAGCAGCTCGATGGAGTTCCCGAACACTGAAGCTTTCTTT. It yields the protein CASSSMEFPNTEAFF.

The chain carries TRBV29-1 and TRBJ1-1; TRBD1 matches at 9 bases. There are 12 residues in the CDR3. The germline gives CDR1 SQVTM, CDR2 ANQGSEA. V gave up 4 bases and J gave up 10 bases; unmatched junction bases: 7. The CDR3 sequence is CSVVRDRDSAFF. DNA of the CDR3: TGCAGCGTTGTGAGGGACAGGGATTCAGCTTTCTTT.

The chain is built from TRBV12-3 or TRBV12-4 and TRBJ2-1; 12 bases are shared with TRBD2. CDR3 length: 17 amino acids. The ends lost 4 bases at V and 6 bases at J; junction bases unmatched: 10. The CDR3 loop is CASSSPRLAGVSNEQFF. CDR3 nucleotides: TGTGCCAGCAGTTCCCCACGACTAGCGGGGGTGAGCAATGAGCAGTTCTTC.

The chain combines TRBV29-1 with TRBJ2-1; D may be TRBD2 (5 bases). Trimming stripped 4 bases from V and 9 bases from J, with 16 bases between. CDR1 is SQVTM, CDR2 ANQGSEA, per germline. The CDR3 is 13 amino acids. CDR3 nucleotide sequence: TGCAGCGTTGGACGGGATCCGTCTCGTGAGCAGTTCTTC. It codes for CSVGRDPSREQFF.

V usage is TRBV6-2 or TRBV6-3 and J usage is TRBJ1-5; D not certain. The CDR3 consists of 13 residues. From germline, CDR1 is MNHEY and CDR2 SVGEGT. Trimming removed 2 bases at V and 1 base at J, with 3 bases between. The CDR3 is CASSYDSNQPQHF. As DNA, the CDR3 is TGTGCCAGCAGTTACGACAGCAATCAGCCCCAGCATTTT.

The chain couples TRBV6-1 to TRBJ2-7; 9 bases are a match to TRBD1. V lost 3 bases, J lost 3 bases, and 6 bases stayed unmatched. The germline gives CDR1 MNHNS, CDR2 SASEGT. The CDR3 is 15 amino acids. The CDR3 spells CASSDGDRVLYEQYF. DNA for the CDR3: TGTGCCAGCAGTGACGGGGACAGGGTCCTCTACGAGCAGTACTTC.

The genes are TRBV27 and TRBJ2-7, with D unresolved. The length of the CDR3 is 14 residues. Germline V lookup: CDR1 MNHEY, CDR2 SMNVEV (reference sequence). V was shortened by 2 bases and J by 6 bases, with 14 bases between the two germline ends. CDR3 in DNA: TGTGCCAGCAGTTTAGGTCTGGGTATCGGCGAGCAGTACTTC. Translation: CASSLGLGIGEQYF.

In DNA form, the CDR3 reads TGTGCCAGCAGCTTGGACGGACAGGGTTCAGCTTTCTTT. Translated: CASSLDGQGSAFF. The chain combines TRBV5-5 with TRBJ1-1; 8 nucleotides match TRBD1. The CDR3 is 13 residues long. The germline V gene has CDR1 SGHKS and CDR2 YYEKEE (reference sequence). V was clipped by 0 bases and J by 10 bases; unmatched bases: 5.

This rearrangement joins TRBV29-1 to TRBJ2-7; D is unresolved. Germline V gene lookup returns CDR1 SQVTM and CDR2 ANQGSEA. Trimming left V 7 bases short and J 2 bases short, with 15 bases between. This CDR3 region has 13 residues. CDR3 nucleotide sequence: TGCAGCGCTGCTTGGACGGGTACCTACGAGCAGTACTTC. Protein: CSAAWTGTYEQYF.

The V and J genes are TRBV29-1 and TRBJ1-1; tentatively, D is TRBD1 (6 bases). CDR3 size: 13 residues. The V and J ends lost 7 bases and 1 base respectively, with 13 bases between them. Germline CDR1 is SQVTM and CDR2 is ANQGSEA. The CDR3: CSAAGVANTEAFF. CDR3 bases: TGCAGCGCTGCAGGGGTTGCGAACACTGAAGCTTTCTTT.

The V gene is TRBV12-5, the J gene TRBJ1-1; 9 nucleotides match TRBD1. V shed 2 bases, J shed 4 bases, and the junction held 5 bases outside the gene matches. The CDR3 is 15 residues long. Per the germline V gene, CDR1 is LGHNT and CDR2 is FRNRAP. As DNA, the CDR3 is TGTGCTAGTGGTTTGTCACAGGGGGCTCTCACTGAAGCTTTCTTT. Translation: CASGLSQGALTEAFF.

J is TRBJ2-7 and V is TRBV28; possible D gene TRBD1, 5 bases. Trimming took off 2 bases at V and 2 bases at J, with 19 bases between the two ends. Germline CDR1 and CDR2: MDHEN and SYDVKM. This CDR3 has 17 residues. The CDR3 loop reads CASSLRPGQRLAYEQYF. The CDR3 DNA sequence: TGTGCCAGCAGTTTACGGCCCGGACAAAGGCTTGCCTACGAGCAGTACTTC.

The chain uses TRBV6-2 or TRBV6-3 and TRBJ2-7; D ambiguous. This CDR3 contains 14 residues. V lost 7 bases, J lost 3 bases, and 16 bases lay in between. Germline V gene data show CDR1 as MNHEY and CDR2 as SVGEGT. The CDR3 DNA reads TGTGCCAGCACCTCACCACCTAATATCTACGAGCAGTACTTC. It codes for CASTSPPNIYEQYF.

The CDR3 sequence is CASSGPGQRNTEAFF. The CDR3 DNA follows: TGTGCCAGCAGCGGCCCGGGACAGAGGAACACTGAAGCTTTCTTT. The chain combines TRBV5-4 with TRBJ1-1; 7 bases map to TRBD1. V lost 4 bases to trimming and J lost 1 base; unmatched junction nucleotides: 7. The CDR3 length is 15 residues. Germline V gene lookup returns CDR1 SGHNT and CDR2 YYREEE (reference sequence).

The rearrangement links TRBV27 to TRBJ1-1; 9 bases agree with TRBD1. This CDR3 spans 13 amino acids. V was pared by 6 bases and J by 8 bases, with 7 bases of the junction left unmatched. Germline V gene lookup returns CDR1 MNHEY and CDR2 SMNVEV (reference sequence). In DNA, the CDR3 is TGTGCCAGCAGACCGGGACAGGGTCTCGAAGCTTTCTTT. Protein sequence: CASRPGQGLEAFF.

The rearrangement links TRBV24-1 to TRBJ2-3, with TRBD1 identical over 10 bases. This CDR3 region has 16 residues. CDR1 and CDR2 (germline): KGHDR, SFDVKD. J gave up 3 bases and V 2 bases, and 4 bases lay outside the gene matches. The CDR3 protein is CATSDSRQGATDTQYF. DNA for the CDR3: TGTGCCACCAGTGATTCAAGACAGGGGGCAACAGATACGCAGTATTTT.

This clonotype has just one count. This chain connects TRBV5-8 to TRBJ2-3; 8 bases are a match to TRBD1. The CDR3 totals 16 residues. With V trimmed by 4 bases and J by 1 base, 8 bases remained unmatched. Germline V gene lookup returns CDR1 SGHTS and CDR2 YDEGEE. The CDR3 loop reads CASSRVTGDGTDTQYF. The CDR3 bases are TGTGCCAGCAGCCGAGTGACAGGGGATGGCACAGATACGCAGTATTTT.

The V call is TRBV29-1, the J call TRBJ2-7; D possibly corresponds to TRBD2 (6 bases). V was shortened by 8 bases and J by 5 bases, with 22 bases between the two germline ends. The CDR3 runs 14 residues. CDR1 and CDR2 (germline): SQVTM, ANQGSEA. This chain's CDR3 is CSFGGGSGFDEQYF. The CDR3 coding sequence is TGCAGCTTTGGGGGAGGATCGGGCTTTGACGAGCAGTACTTC.